This T cell receptor beta chain was documented in a study of human thymus T cells. Findings of the study overall: It looked as if thymic and blood repertoires used V and J genes in a biased way.

Resections that were taken during corrective heart surgery supplied the thymus tissue. The CDR3 covers 15 residues. The germline V and J ends were trimmed by 0 bases and 8 bases, with 11 bases remaining between them. CDR1 SGHNT and CDR2 YENEEA come from the germline V gene. Sequencing used immunoSEQ multiplex PCR; TCRdb keeps in-frame clones, though not all of them. The table has about 120,000 clones, around 94% seen once. Worth noting for this clone: As yet, its antigen is unknown.

The clonotype comes from a boy under two years old with a congenital heart defect but otherwise immunologically healthy. The gene calls are TRBV11-3 and TRBJ1-6; no firm D call. The sequencing sample was made of thymus tissue. In DNA, the CDR3 is TGTGCCAGCAGCTTAGATCCGGGTCTTCATTCACCCCTCCACTTT. The encoded protein is CASSLDPGLHSPLHF.